This T cell receptor (beta chain) was profiled in a study of cytomegalovirus exposure and HLA in healthy donors. Study conclusions and caveats: Available immune exposure information covered CMV serostatus only. Later analysis revealed greater clonal expansion in HLA-associated TCR beta chains than in equally common others.

V gave up 0 bases and J gave up 10 bases, with 13 bases separating them. This CDR3 region has 15 residues. The V gene's germline CDR1 is SGHTA and CDR2 FQGTGA. The PCR employed 60 Vbeta primers together with 13 Jbeta primers. Sequencing was performed with immunoSEQ multiplex PCR; in TCRdb, only in-frame clones are kept and a portion is missing. The table has under 200,000 clones, over 60% seen once. Comment on this clone: The antigen remains undetermined.

The study sampled nominally healthy donors, though unrecorded immune exposures were likely. Sequencing was carried out using PBMCs. This receptor was identified in a girl aged 10 to 17 in good health and CMV-seronegative. This chain links TRBV7-3 with TRBJ1-6; TRBD1 might be the D (6 bases). CDR3 loop: CASSLTAGELSPLHF. The CDR3 bases are TGTGCCAGCAGCTTAACTGCAGGGGAACTCTCACCCCTCCACTTT.